A selection of T cell receptor beta chains follows, all from one sample in a study of blood T cells in healthy people across ages. Via MiXCR, TCRdb re-called the 5' RACE reads, giving one row per CDR3 protein. The table shows about 1 million distinct CDR3 sequences, with 35% to 50% occurring only once. The sample taken for sequencing was blood. These receptors were obtained from a woman aged 60-75 years in good health. The CDR3 runs from the conserved cysteine through the conserved F or W. A D gene is named only where the DNA matches it firmly. Not all rows give a size; the values are once, few, many and, for expanded clones, a class.

CDR3 length	J gene	clone size	V gene	D gene	CDR3 DNA	CDR3 protein
13	TRBJ2-1	few	TRBV6-5	-	TGTGCCAGCAGTGCTGGGCGCTGGGGTGAGCAGTTCTTC	CASSAGRWGEQFF
14	TRBJ1-5	few	TRBV6-6	-	TGTGCCAGCAGCCAGGGGTCGGGAAAATCGGGCCAGCATTTT	CASSQGSGKSGQHF
16	TRBJ2-5	-	TRBV6-6	TRBD2	TGTGCCAGCAGTAGGAGGGCTAGCGGGTACCAAGAGACCCAGTACTTC	CASSRRASGYQETQYF
14	TRBJ1-2	-	TRBV15	-	TGTGCCACCAGCAGAGTCGGGCTCGTCGGTGGCTACACCTTC	CATSRVGLVGGYTF
13	TRBJ2-7	few	TRBV20-1	TRBD1	TGCAGTGCTAGAGGACAGGGAGATTACGAGCAGTACTTC	CSARGQGDYEQYF
16	TRBJ2-2	few	TRBV5-1	TRBD2	TGCGCCAGCAGCCCCCGAGCGGGAGGGAACACCGGGGAGCTGTTTTTT	CASSPRAGGNTGELFF
14	TRBJ2-7	-	TRBV27	-	TGTGCCAGCAGTTTGGACCACAGGGCGGGGGAGCAGTACTTC	CASSLDHRAGEQYF
15	TRBJ2-7	few	TRBV18	-	TGTGCCAGCTCACCACTCATCGGATCCTCCGACGAGCAGTACTTC	CASSPLIGSSDEQYF
15	TRBJ2-5	few	TRBV7-3	TRBD2	TGTGCCAGCAGCCCTGGACTAGCGGACTACAATGAGCAGTACTTC	CASSPGLADYNEQYF
15	TRBJ2-7	few	TRBV9	-	TGTGCCAGCAGCGTAGGGGCCACGGGCATATACGAGCAGTACTTC	CASSVGATGIYEQYF
17	TRBJ2-3	-	TRBV18	TRBD2	TGTGCCAGCTCACCACGGGGAGGGAGCCTCCTCACAGATACGCAGTATTTT	CASSPRGGSLLTDTQYF
15	TRBJ2-1	-	TRBV27	-	TGTGCCAGCAGCCCAGGGGGGCGGGAGAGCAATGAGCAGTTCTTC	CASSPGGRESNEQFF
16	TRBJ1-1	-	TRBV24-1	-	TGTGCCACCCCGGATAATGCGACCACCCGAAGAACTGAAGCTTTCTTT	CATPDNATTRRTEAFF
13	TRBJ2-3	-	TRBV6-5	-	TGTGTCAGCAGTTTAATAGGGACAGATACGCAGTATTTT	CVSSLIGTDTQYF
14	TRBJ2-7	once	TRBV6-6	-	TGTGCCAGCAGTTACTCCGAGAAACCCTACGAGCAGTACTTC	CASSYSEKPYEQYF
14	TRBJ2-7	once	TRBV5-6	-	TGTGCCAGCAGCGGTGCCCTAGAGTCCTACGAGCAGTACTTC	CASSGALESYEQYF
17	TRBJ2-3	few	TRBV4-2	-	TGTGCCAGCAGCCAATACCGGGACCCCGCCTTCACAGATACGCAGTATTTT	CASSQYRDPAFTDTQYF
17	TRBJ2-4	-	TRBV5-1	TRBD2	TGCGCCAGCAGCTACGACGGGAGGGGGAGCATTGGAAACATTCAGTACTTC	CASSYDGRGSIGNIQYF
15	TRBJ2-1	-	TRBV24-1	-	TGTGCCACCAGTGATTTGGGGGGAGATCGCAATGAGCAGTTCTTC	CATSDLGGDRNEQFF
17	TRBJ2-4	-	TRBV11-2	TRBD2	TGTGCCAGCGGCCGAATAGCGGGGGCCTTAGCCAAAAACATTCAGTACTTC	CASGRIAGALAKNIQYF
12	TRBJ2-2	few	TRBV29-1	-	TGCAGCGCGGGACAATACACCGGGGAGCTGTTTTTT	CSAGQYTGELFF
14	TRBJ2-1	-	TRBV7-2	TRBD1	TGTGCCAGCAGCTTTGACAGGGGAAAAGAGACCCAGTTCTTC	CASSFDRGKETQFF
11	TRBJ2-1	-	TRBV10-3	TRBD1	TGTGCCATCAGTGAGGACAGGGTGCAGTTCTTC	CAISEDRVQFF
16	TRBJ2-1	-	TRBV13	TRBD1	TGTGCCAGCAGCCCCCAGGGGGTAGCGATATACAATGAGCAGTTCTTC	CASSPQGVAIYNEQFF
13	TRBJ1-1	-	TRBV7-2	-	TGTGCCAGCAGCCCCCGGGACTTTAGACAGGCTTTCTTT	CASSPRDFRQAFF
17	TRBJ2-7	-	TRBV12-3/TRBV12-4	-	TGTGCCAGCAGTTTTCGCCCCGACAGAAAATTCCTCTACGAGCAGTACTTC	CASSFRPDRKFLYEQYF
15	TRBJ1-1	-	TRBV11-2	-	TGTGCCAGCAGCCGCAGCCAGGGCCAGAGCACTGAAGCTTTCTTT	CASSRSQGQSTEAFF
14	TRBJ2-5	-	TRBV6-1	-	TGTGCCAGCAGTGAAGGGAAGGGCCCAGAGACCCAGTACTTC	CASSEGKGPETQYF
17	TRBJ2-1	few	TRBV11-1	TRBD2	TGTGCCAGCAGCCCCGGGTTGGGGAGGGGATCCTACAATGAGCAGTTCTTC	CASSPGLGRGSYNEQFF
16	TRBJ2-7	-	TRBV12-3/TRBV12-4	TRBD2	TGTGCCAGCAGTTTGGGGCTAGCGGGAGTTACCTACGAGCAGTACTTC	CASSLGLAGVTYEQYF
12	TRBJ2-6	-	TRBV2	-	TGTGCCATCGTGTCGGGGGCCAACGTCCTGACTTTC	CAIVSGANVLTF
16	TRBJ2-7	-	TRBV5-1	-	TGCGCCAGCAGCCCGGATAGCGGGACAGGTAGCTACGAGCAGTACTTC	CASSPDSGTGSYEQYF
13	TRBJ2-2	-	TRBV27	-	TGTGCCAGCAGGCCTAGTAGTGCCGGGGAGCTGTTTTTT	CASRPSSAGELFF
15	TRBJ2-1	-	TRBV5-1	-	TGCGCCAGCAGCACTACAGGGACATCCTACAATGAGCAGTTCTTC	CASSTTGTSYNEQFF
14	TRBJ2-1	-	TRBV20-1	-	TGCAGTGCTCCTAGCGCCGGGACCAGGGGAGAGCAGTTCTTC	CSAPSAGTRGEQFF
16	TRBJ2-5	-	TRBV5-1	TRBD2	TGCGCCAGCAGCTCCGCCGGGACTAGCGGGACTAATGAGCAGTACTTC	CASSSAGTSGTNEQYF
17	TRBJ2-3	-	TRBV28	-	TGTGCCAGCAGCCCGATGATGTGGCGGGATAGCACAGATACGCAGTATTTT	CASSPMMWRDSTDTQYF
15	TRBJ2-5	few	TRBV5-1	-	TGCGCCAGCAGCTTGGAGGAGGGGTGGCAAGAGACCCAGTACTTC	CASSLEEGWQETQYF
17	TRBJ2-1	-	TRBV5-5	-	TGTGCCAGCAGCTTGGCCCCGGGGACTTCTCTAGGCCATGAGCAGTTCTTC	CASSLAPGTSLGHEQFF
15	TRBJ1-4	-	TRBV6-2/TRBV6-3	-	TGTGCCAGCAGGACAACCGGGACTGCAAATGAAAAACTGTTTTTT	CASRTTGTANEKLFF
15	TRBJ1-1	-	TRBV29-1	-	TGCAGCGTTGAAGCCCATGGGGGGCGGGACACTGAAGCTTTCTTT	CSVEAHGGRDTEAFF
15	TRBJ2-7	-	TRBV5-1	TRBD1	TGCGCCAGCAGCTTAAACACAGGGGAGACCTACGAGCAGTACTTC	CASSLNTGETYEQYF
15	TRBJ1-5	-	TRBV2	-	TGTGCCAGCAGTGTTCAGGGAGGAAGCAATCAGCCCCAGCATTTT	CASSVQGGSNQPQHF
13	TRBJ2-5	few	TRBV2	TRBD2	TGTGCCAGCAAGAGACTAGCTGTAGAGACCCAGTACTTC	CASKRLAVETQYF
14	TRBJ2-3	-	TRBV12-5	TRBD2	TGTGCTAGTGGCCTAGCGGGAGTCACAGATACGCAGTATTTT	CASGLAGVTDTQYF
19	TRBJ2-2	-	TRBV6-1	TRBD2	TGTGCCAGCAGTCCCCTCCTCCCGGGACTAGCGGGAGAAGCCGGGGAGCTGTTTTTT	CASSPLLPGLAGEAGELFF
13	TRBJ1-2	once	TRBV2	TRBD1	TGTGCCAGCAGACGGGGGACAGTCTTAGGCTACACCTTC	CASRRGTVLGYTF
16	TRBJ2-7	many	TRBV20-1	TRBD2	TGCAGTGCTAGTGGTCGGCTAGCGGGAGCCCCGGGCGAGCAGTACTTC	CSASGRLAGAPGEQYF
14	TRBJ2-3	-	TRBV11-2	-	TGTGCCAGCAGCTTGCCCAAAGCCACAGATACGCAGTATTTT	CASSLPKATDTQYF
14	TRBJ2-7	-	TRBV7-8	-	TGTGCCAGCAGCTTCGGGACTGTCTATTACGAGCAGTACTTC	CASSFGTVYYEQYF
15	TRBJ1-1	-	TRBV3-1	-	TGTGCCAGCAGCCAAGATGGTTTTGAGGAGTGTGAAGCTTTCTTT	CASSQDGFEECEAFF
14	TRBJ2-3	-	TRBV7-2	-	TGTGCCAGCAGCTTCGGGCACGGCACAGATACGCAGTATTTT	CASSFGHGTDTQYF
16	TRBJ2-6	-	TRBV10-3	-	TGTGCCACAAGACGGCCCCGTTACTCTGGGGCCAACGTCCTGACTTTC	CATRRPRYSGANVLTF
22	TRBJ1-4	-	TRBV23-1	TRBD1	TGCGCCAGCAGTCAATCGAGACCGAGACAGGGGGCAGTAGTGGCAACTAATGAAAAACTGTTTTTT	CASSQSRPRQGAVVATNEKLFF
14	TRBJ2-1	few	TRBV6-6	TRBD2	TGTGCCAGCACCACTAGCGGTGGGGGGAATGAGCAGTTCTTC	CASTTSGGGNEQFF
14	TRBJ2-5	-	TRBV7-9	-	TGTGCCAGCAGCCATGGACTTTCTCAAGAGACCCAGTACTTC	CASSHGLSQETQYF
13	TRBJ1-2	-	TRBV7-9	-	TGTGCCAGCAGCTTAGCTGAGGCATATGGCTACACCTTC	CASSLAEAYGYTF
15	TRBJ2-5	-	TRBV5-1	-	TGCGCCAGCAGCCCACGACTAACGGGAAGGGAGACCCAGTACTTC	CASSPRLTGRETQYF
14	TRBJ2-4	-	TRBV3-1	-	TGTGCCAGCAGCCAAGGCGCTACAAGGGACATTCAGTACTTC	CASSQGATRDIQYF
16	TRBJ2-7	-	TRBV3-1	-	TGTGCCAGCAGCCCCACAAGGAGGGCAGATACCTACGAGCAGTACTTC	CASSPTRRADTYEQYF